This T cell receptor beta chain was sequenced for a study of PD-1 blockade in classical Hodgkin lymphoma. Regarding the study as a whole: Complete responders possessed baseline diversity comparable to newly diagnosed patients.

The table came from immunoSEQ multiplex PCR; TCRdb's copy has only in-frame clones and leaves some out. The sample has fewer than 35,000 clones, around four fifths seen once. Regarding time point: cycle 4 day 1 (C4D1), after six to seven weeks of nivolumab. Patients all relapsed after autologous stem cell transplantation, and there was variation in brentuximab vedotin exposure. Out of thawed PBMCs, magnetic negative selection purified CD4+ T cells. Best responses were complete response, partial response or progressive disease. This CDR3 has 12 residues. The ends lost 7 bases at V and 14 bases at J; junction bases unmatched: 11. Germline V lookup: CDR1 MNHNY, CDR2 SVGAGI (reference sequence). With regard to this clone: Its specificity is unknown.

This clonotype was sampled from a human donor with classical Hodgkin lymphoma. The J gene is TRBJ2-1, the V gene TRBV6-6, with 7 positions matching TRBD2. The starting material was CD4+ T cells from blood, obtained before the fourth cycle of nivolumab. For the CDR3, the DNA is TGTGCCAGCATGGTCAGCGGGGCCGGCGAGTTCTTC. It specifies CASMVSGAGEFF.